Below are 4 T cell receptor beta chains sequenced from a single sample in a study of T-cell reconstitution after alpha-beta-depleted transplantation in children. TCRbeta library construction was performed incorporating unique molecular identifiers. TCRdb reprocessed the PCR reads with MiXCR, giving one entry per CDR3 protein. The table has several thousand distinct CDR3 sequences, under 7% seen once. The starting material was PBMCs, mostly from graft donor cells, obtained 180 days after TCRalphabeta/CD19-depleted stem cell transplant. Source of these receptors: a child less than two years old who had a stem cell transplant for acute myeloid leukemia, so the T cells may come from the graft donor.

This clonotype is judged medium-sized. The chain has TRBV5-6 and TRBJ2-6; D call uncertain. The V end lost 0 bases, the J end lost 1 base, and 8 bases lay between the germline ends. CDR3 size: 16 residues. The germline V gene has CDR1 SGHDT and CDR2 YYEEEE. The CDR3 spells CASSLEGVSGANVLTF. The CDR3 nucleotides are TGTGCCAGCAGCTTGGAGGGCGTGTCTGGGGCCAACGTCCTGACTTTC.

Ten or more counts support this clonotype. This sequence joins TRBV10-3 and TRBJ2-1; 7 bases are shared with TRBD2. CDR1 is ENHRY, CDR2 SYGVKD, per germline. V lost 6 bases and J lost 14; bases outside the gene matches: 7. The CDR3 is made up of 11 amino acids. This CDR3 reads CAIRGGSRKFF. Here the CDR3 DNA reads TGTGCCATCAGGGGAGGGAGTAGGAAGTTCTTC.

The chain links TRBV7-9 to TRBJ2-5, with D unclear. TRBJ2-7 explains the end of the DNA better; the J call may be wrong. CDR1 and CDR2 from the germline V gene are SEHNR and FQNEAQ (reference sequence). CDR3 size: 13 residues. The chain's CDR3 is CASSPPRAYEQYF. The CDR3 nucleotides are TGTGCCAGCAGCCCGCCTCGGGCCTACGAGCAGTACTTC.

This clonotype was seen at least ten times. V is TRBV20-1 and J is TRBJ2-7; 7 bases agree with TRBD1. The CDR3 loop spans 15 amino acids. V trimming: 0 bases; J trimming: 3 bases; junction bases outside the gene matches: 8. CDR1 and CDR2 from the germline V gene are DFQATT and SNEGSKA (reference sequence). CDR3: CSARDPPAGGYEQYF. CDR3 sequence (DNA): TGCAGTGCTAGAGATCCCCCCGCAGGGGGCTACGAGCAGTACTTC.